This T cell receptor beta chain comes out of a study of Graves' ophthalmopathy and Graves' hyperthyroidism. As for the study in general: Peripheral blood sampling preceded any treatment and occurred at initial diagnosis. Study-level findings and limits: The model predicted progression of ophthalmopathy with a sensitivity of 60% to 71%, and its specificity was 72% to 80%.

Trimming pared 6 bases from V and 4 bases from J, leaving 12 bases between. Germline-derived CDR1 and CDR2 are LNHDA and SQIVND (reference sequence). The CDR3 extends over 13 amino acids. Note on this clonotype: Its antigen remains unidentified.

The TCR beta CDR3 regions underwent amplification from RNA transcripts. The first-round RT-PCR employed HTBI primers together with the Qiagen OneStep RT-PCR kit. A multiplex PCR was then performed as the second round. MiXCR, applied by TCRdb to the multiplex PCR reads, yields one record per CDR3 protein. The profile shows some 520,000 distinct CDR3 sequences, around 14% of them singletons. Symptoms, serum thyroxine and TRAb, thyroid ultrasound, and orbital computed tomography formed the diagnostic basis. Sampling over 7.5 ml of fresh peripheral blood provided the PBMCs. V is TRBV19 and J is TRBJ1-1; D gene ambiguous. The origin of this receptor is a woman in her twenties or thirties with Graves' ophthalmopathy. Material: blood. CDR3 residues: CASRAEGPTEAFF. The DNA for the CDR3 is TGTGCCAGTAGGGCGGAGGGTCCCACTGAAGCTTTCTTT. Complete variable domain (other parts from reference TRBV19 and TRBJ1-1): DGGITQSPKYLFRKEGQNVTLSCEQNLNHDAMYWYRQDPGQGLRLIYYSQIVNDFQKGDIAEGYSVSREKKESFPLTVTSAQKNPTAFYLCASRAEGPTEAFFGQGTRLTVV.